This T cell receptor beta chain was retrieved from a study of regulatory T cells in long-lasting Graves disease. The germline CDR1 and CDR2 sequences are SQVTM and ANQGSEA. J gave up 5 bases and V 3 bases, and 6 bases lay outside the gene matches. The CDR3 loop spans 14 amino acids. Study-wide results and caveats: Persistent disease samples used TRBV28, TRBJ1-2 and TRBJ2-5 preferentially.

Stated time point: persistent/refractory GD, antithyroid drugs over 5 years with positive TRAb. Extracted PBMC RNA gave rise to the TCR library. Each of the patients was recruited from an endocrinology department situated in Xi'an, China. This clonotype has more than one count but fewer than ten. What it recognizes is unknown. To make TCR beta libraries, researchers used iRepertoire HTBI primers and Arm-PCR of CDR3 regions. TCRdb recomputed calls from the multiplex PCR reads with MiXCR, one row per CDR3 protein. This sample has fewer than 550,000 distinct CDR3 sequences, with under 25% found just once.

This TCR came from a female donor with Graves disease. Sequenced here: peripheral blood mononuclear cells (PBMCs), sampled when the disease was refractory, from a patient treated with antithyroid drugs. The genes are TRBV29-1 and TRBJ2-2; 7 bases line up with TRBD2. The CDR3 sequence: CSVDGGSPTGELFF. The CDR3 DNA sequence: TGCAGCGTTGACGGCGGGAGTCCGACCGGGGAGCTGTTTTTT.